This is a list of T cell receptor beta chains from one sample in a study of T cells in Graves' hyperthyroidism and ophthalmopathy. TCRdb redid the calling of the multiplex PCR reads with MiXCR, one entry per CDR3 protein. Of hundreds of thousands of distinct CDR3 sequences listed, around 46% are singletons. Input material: peripheral blood or thyroid tissue (not recorded which). Every receptor here comes from a woman aged 18-29 years with Graves' hyperthyroidism. Both conserved end residues are part of each CDR3. D genes are given only for firm matches. Size is omitted from some rows. Given values are once, few, many or a class for expanded clones.

d_call j_call clone_size cdr3_length v_call cdr3_aa cdr3_nt
NA TRBJ2-2 NA 14 TRBV24-1 CATSDRGGTGELFF TGTGCCACCAGTGATCGAGGGGGTACCGGGGAGCTGTTTTTT
TRBD2 TRBJ2-5 NA 18 TRBV29-1 CSVEFATSGRDPQETQYF TGCAGCGTTGAGTTCGCGACTAGCGGGAGAGACCCTCAAGAGACCCAGTACTTC
NA TRBJ1-5 NA 16 TRBV15 CATSRFLKNTGQPQHF TGTGCCACCAGCAGATTCTTAAAGAACACGGGACAGCCCCAGCATTTT
NA TRBJ1-4 NA 16 TRBV20-1 CSAREVGGETNEKLFF TGCAGTGCTAGAGAGGTTGGGGGCGAGACTAATGAAAAACTGTTTTTT
NA TRBJ2-7 once 13 TRBV29-1 CSVLRGRAIEQYF TGCAGCGTTTTGAGGGGGAGGGCAATCGAGCAGTACTTC
NA TRBJ1-1 many 11 TRBV14 CASSQEAEAFF TGTGCCAGCAGCCAAGAGGCCGAAGCTTTCTTT
NA TRBJ2-7 NA 11 TRBV7-6 CASSEAREQYF TGTGCCAGCAGTGAAGCAAGGGAGCAGTACTTC
NA TRBJ2-7 many 12 TRBV29-1 CSVEGALYEQYF TGCAGCGTTGAAGGGGCGCTCTACGAGCAGTACTTC
NA TRBJ1-6 NA 16 TRBV7-8 CASSLIISLRNSPLHF TGTGCCAGCAGCTTAATAATCTCTCTCCGCAATTCACCCCTCCACTTT
NA TRBJ2-5 NA 16 TRBV7-9 CASSARGMGGGETQYF TGTGCCAGCAGTGCACGAGGGATGGGTGGTGGCGAGACCCAGTACTTC
TRBD1 TRBJ1-1 once 15 TRBV7-4 CASSSRRQGDTEAFF TGTGCCAGCAGCTCACGGAGACAGGGGGACACTGAAGCTTTCTTT
TRBD2 TRBJ2-7 few 15 TRBV5-1 CASSLEGTSLGEQYF TGCGCCAGCAGCTTGGAGGGGACTAGCCTTGGGGAGCAGTACTTC
TRBD2 TRBJ2-7 once 15 TRBV20-1 CSARDTSGRAYEQYF TGCAGTGCTAGAGATACTAGCGGGAGAGCTTACGAGCAGTACTTC
TRBD2 TRBJ2-7 NA 15 TRBV7-3 CASSLSRTSVTEQYF TGTGCCAGCAGCTTAAGTCGGACTAGCGTTACCGAGCAGTACTTC
NA TRBJ2-2 few 14 TRBV19 CASSISRITGELFF TGTGCCAGTAGTATTTCCAGGATCACCGGGGAGCTGTTTTTT
TRBD1 TRBJ1-6 once 14 TRBV10-3 CASRGQAHNSPLHF TGTGCCAGCAGAGGACAGGCCCATAATTCACCCCTCCACTTT
TRBD2 TRBJ2-7 NA 14 TRBV10-3 CASSKASGNYEQYF TGTGCCAGCAGTAAGGCTAGCGGGAATTACGAGCAGTACTTC
NA TRBJ1-2 few 13 TRBV12-3/TRBV12-4 CASKWGRGRGYTF TGTGCCAGCAAATGGGGCAGGGGAAGAGGCTACACCTTC
NA TRBJ2-6 few 14 TRBV7-9 CASSGRSGANVLTF TGTGCCAGCAGCGGACGGTCTGGGGCCAACGTCCTGACTTTC
NA TRBJ1-3 few 14 TRBV7-9 CAWMDGYSGNTIYF TGTGCCTGGATGGACGGGTACTCTGGAAACACCATATATTTT
NA TRBJ1-5 few 12 TRBV3-1 CASSQGLQPQHF TGTGCCAGCAGCCAAGGTCTTCAGCCCCAGCATTTT
NA TRBJ1-5 NA 12 TRBV7-9 CASSLGAGPQHF TGTGCCAGCAGCTTAGGGGCCGGACCCCAGCATTTT
NA TRBJ1-1 few 13 TRBV5-1 CASGNNPNTEAFF TGCGCCAGCGGCAACAACCCGAACACTGAAGCTTTCTTT
TRBD2 TRBJ2-7 NA 14 TRBV7-9 CASSRLAGRYEQYF TGTGCCAGCAGTCGACTAGCGGGACGATACGAGCAGTACTTC
NA TRBJ1-6 NA 15 TRBV7-2 CASSYGAVNNSPLHF TGTGCCAGCAGTTACGGGGCGGTTAATAATTCACCCCTCCACTTT
NA TRBJ1-2 few 16 TRBV5-6 CASSILGQQRRYGYTF TGTGCCAGCAGCATCCTTGGACAGCAGCGTCGCTATGGCTACACCTTC
TRBD1 TRBJ1-2 NA 14 TRBV10-3 CASNTGQGSYGYTF TGTGCCAGCAATACGGGACAGGGAAGCTATGGCTACACCTTC
NA TRBJ2-3 NA 13 TRBV7-3 CASSSGEGDTQYF TGTGCCAGCAGCTCAGGGGAAGGAGATACGCAGTATTTT
NA TRBJ1-1 NA 13 TRBV9 CASSPSENTEAFF TGTGCCAGCAGCCCAAGCGAAAACACTGAAGCTTTCTTT
NA TRBJ1-1 many 12 TRBV7-9 CASSLSQTEAFF TGTGCCAGCAGCTTAAGCCAAACTGAAGCTTTCTTT
NA TRBJ1-3 many 12 TRBV29-1 CSVGGRGNTIYF TGCAGCGTTGGGGGTCGCGGAAACACCATATATTTT
NA TRBJ1-5 NA 11 TRBV29-1 CSATGGESQHF TGCAGCGCTACTGGCGGGGAGTCCCAGCATTTT
TRBD2 TRBJ2-7 few 14 TRBV2 CASNDWRETYEQYF TGTGCCAGCAATGACTGGCGGGAGACCTACGAGCAGTACTTC